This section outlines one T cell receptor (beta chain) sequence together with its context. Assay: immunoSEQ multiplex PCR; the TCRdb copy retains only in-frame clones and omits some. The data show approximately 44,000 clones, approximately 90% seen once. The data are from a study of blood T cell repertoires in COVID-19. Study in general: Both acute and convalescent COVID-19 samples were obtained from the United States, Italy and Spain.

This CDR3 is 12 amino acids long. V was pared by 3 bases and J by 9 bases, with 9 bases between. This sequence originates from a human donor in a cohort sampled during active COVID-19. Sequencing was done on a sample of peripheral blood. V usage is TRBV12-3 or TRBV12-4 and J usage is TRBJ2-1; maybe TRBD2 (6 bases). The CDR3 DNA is TGTGCCAGCAGTTTTCGGAGGGGTGAGCAGTTCTTC. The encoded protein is CASSFRRGEQFF.